The clone carrying this TCR beta chain was seen once. The sample comes from a study of Ad26.COV2.S vaccination and SARS-CoV-2 variants. As for the study in general: Enrollment placed the donor in the COV1001 Ad26.COV2.S trial arm. The authors gave Ad26.COV2.S intramuscularly, either once or twice 56 days apart.

Profiled with immunoSEQ multiplex PCR; TCRdb holds only in-frame clones, not every one. Among more than 300,000 clones listed, about 88% were seen once. The CDR3 length is 14 residues. CDR1 is SQVTM, CDR2 ANQGSEA, per germline. The V segment lost 0 bases and the J segment 4 bases; nucleotides outside the gene matches: 1. As to treatment: approximately 18 received Ad26.COV2.S at low or high dose, single or two shots; about 5 received placebo; per-sample allocation not given. The study sampled participants on day 63 after the first vaccine or placebo injection. The clonotype comes from a person aged 18-60 years who received the Ad26.COV2.S COVID-19 vaccine or a placebo. The gene calls are TRBV29-1 and TRBJ1-2, with 11 bases fitting TRBD1. The sequencing used peripheral blood, collected in a trial of Ad26.COV2.S vaccine versus placebo. This chain's CDR3 is CSVEEGQGVYGYTF. The CDR3, as DNA: TGCAGCGTTGAAGAGGGACAGGGGGTCTATGGCTACACCTTC.